These 25 T cell receptor beta chains were all obtained from the same sample, sequenced in a study of T cells in Graves' hyperthyroidism and ophthalmopathy. There were TCR beta CDR3 regions amplified from RNA transcripts. HTBI primers were the set used in a first-round RT-PCR of the TCR CDR3. In TCRdb, the multiplex PCR reads were re-called with MiXCR into one record per CDR3 protein. The sample yields some 740,000 distinct CDR3 sequences, around 15% seen once. Specimen: blood. These receptors all stem from a woman younger than 30 with Graves' hyperthyroidism.

This chain joins TRBV7-9 and TRBJ2-1; D may be TRBD1 or TRBD2 (6 bases each). Germline V gene lookup returns CDR1 SEHNR and CDR2 FQNEAQ (reference sequence). This CDR3 is 13 amino acids long. Between the trimmed V and J ends, which lost 5 bases and 6 bases, there was a span of 11 bases. The CDR3 DNA follows: TGTGCCAGCAGCACGGAGGGGGGCAATGAGCAGTTCTTC. Protein: CASSTEGGNEQFF.

There are many counts of this clonotype. The V and J genes are TRBV4-1 and TRBJ2-7; 12 nucleotides agree with TRBD2. With V trimmed by 4 bases and J by 4 bases, 5 bases remained unmatched. Germline V gene lookup returns CDR1 MGHRA and CDR2 YSYEKL. This CDR3 has 15 residues. The CDR3: CASSPLAGGPYEQYF. In DNA form, the CDR3 reads TGCGCCAGCAGCCCCCTAGCGGGAGGGCCGTACGAGCAGTACTTC.

This clonotype was picked up a small number of times. V usage is TRBV19 and J usage is TRBJ2-1, with 15 nucleotides matching TRBD2. V gave up 5 bases and J gave up 6 bases; unmatched junction bases: 8. Germline V lookup: CDR1 LNHDA, CDR2 SQIVND (reference sequence). The CDR3 contains 17 residues. CDR3 protein: CASSLRTSGRVLNEQFF. CDR3 DNA: TGTGCCAGTAGTCTCCGGACTAGCGGGAGGGTACTCAATGAGCAGTTCTTC.

The V and J genes are TRBV27 and TRBJ2-7; D unresolved. Looked up from germline, CDR1 is MNHEY and CDR2 is SMNVEV (reference sequence). Trimming removed 0 bases from V and 2 bases from J, with 5 bases in between. This CDR3 has 13 residues. CDR3 coding DNA: TGTGCCAGCAGTTTATCCTGGGCCTACGAGCAGTACTTC. It codes for CASSLSWAYEQYF.

J is TRBJ1-6 and V is TRBV3-1; no clear D gene. Trimming shortened V by 5 bases and J by 9 bases, and 14 bases separated the two germline ends. The CDR3 totals 14 residues. Looked up from germline, CDR1 is LGHDT and CDR2 is YNNKEL (reference sequence). The CDR3 here is CASSVGNSPSPLHF. In DNA form, the CDR3 reads TGTGCCAGCAGCGTCGGGAACTCACCTTCACCCCTCCACTTT. The full variable domain, its missing parts supplied by reference TRBV3-1 and TRBJ1-6, is DTAVSQTPKYLVTQMGNDKSIKCEQNLGHDTMYWYKQDSKKFLKIMFSYNNKELIINETVPNRFSPKSPDKAHLNLHINSLELGDSAVYFCASSVGNSPSPLHFGNGTRLTVT.

This clonotype was detected ten times or more. The genes are TRBV10-3 and TRBJ1-5; D perhaps matches TRBD1 (6 bases). Germline V lookup: CDR1 ENHRY, CDR2 SYGVKD. This CDR3 has 14 amino acids. Trimming pared 10 bases from V and 0 bases from J, leaving 13 bases between. The CDR3 protein is CATGQSHSNQPQHF. CDR3 sequence (DNA): TGTGCCACCGGACAGTCTCATAGCAATCAGCCCCAGCATTTT.

This clonotype was counted ten times or more. The V and J genes are TRBV28 and TRBJ1-1; no clear D. The CDR3 loop spans 13 amino acids. Germline loops: CDR1 MDHEN, CDR2 SYDVKM. Deletions cut 2 bases from V and 9 bases from J, with 13 bases between. The CDR3 nucleotides read TGTGCCAGCAGTTTAACGGGCCACGAACAAGCTTTCTTT. Protein product: CASSLTGHEQAFF.

V usage is TRBV2 and J usage is TRBJ1-6, with D perhaps TRBD1 (5 bases). Trimming stripped 1 base from V and 9 bases from J, with 16 bases between. The CDR3 spans 16 residues. The germline CDR1 and CDR2 sequences are SNHLY and FYNNEI. CDR3 sequence (DNA): TGTGCCAGCAGTGAAGGCAGGGTAGGGAACGCTTCACCCCTCCACTTT. Its translation: CASSEGRVGNASPLHF.

The sample holds many counts of this clonotype. The rearrangement uses TRBV30 and TRBJ2-5, with D possibly matching TRBD1 (5 bases). Trimming took 3 bases from V and 2 from J, leaving 7 bases between them. Looked up from germline, CDR1 is GTSNPN and CDR2 is SVGIG (reference sequence). CDR3 length: 12 amino acids. The CDR3 spells CAWRDTQETQYF. The CDR3, as DNA: TGTGCCTGGAGGGACACTCAAGAGACCCAGTACTTC. The whole variable domain, remainder taken from reference TRBV30 and TRBJ2-5, is SQTIHQWPATLVQPVGSPLSLECTVEGTSNPNLYWYRQAAGRGLQLLFYSVGIGQISSEVPQNLSASRPQDRQFILSSKKLLLSDSGFYLCAWRDTQETQYFGPGTRLLVL.

This clonotype was detected ten times or more. The chain links TRBV4-1 to TRBJ2-7; 12 bases line up with TRBD1. The V and J ends lost 4 bases and 5 bases, in that order; junction bases with no gene match: 12. The germline gives CDR1 MGHRA, CDR2 YSYEKL. The CDR3 has 17 amino acids. In nucleotides, the CDR3 is TGCGCCAGCAGCCCCGGGACAGGGGGCGATTCTGCCAACGAGCAGTACTTC. It codes for CASSPGTGGDSANEQYF.

This clonotype was picked up many times. The V gene is TRBV7-9, the J gene TRBJ2-2; D not resolved. This CDR3 has 16 amino acids. The V and J ends lost 1 base and 1 base respectively, with 10 bases between them. Germline V lookup: CDR1 SEHNR, CDR2 FQNEAQ (reference sequence). The CDR3 loop reads CASSLGEGWNTGELFF. DNA of the CDR3: TGTGCCAGCAGCTTAGGCGAAGGGTGGAACACCGGGGAGCTGTTTTTT.

The table lists this clonotype with many counts. The V call is TRBV20-1, the J call TRBJ2-3, with 13 bases matching TRBD2. After removal of 6 bases from V and 5 bases from J, the junction contained 8 bases not matched to a gene. This CDR3 region has 15 residues. The V gene's germline CDR1 is DFQATT and CDR2 SNEGSKA (reference sequence). The CDR3: CSALGLAGAGDTQYF. Here the CDR3 DNA reads TGCAGTGCCCTAGGACTAGCGGGAGCTGGAGATACGCAGTATTTT.

This clonotype was counted a few times. The J gene is TRBJ1-1, the V gene TRBV5-8; 8 bases are shared with TRBD1. The ends lost 5 bases at V and 1 base at J; junction bases unmatched: 7. The germline CDR1 and CDR2 sequences are SGHTS and YDEGEE. The CDR3 contains 15 residues. CDR3 nucleotides: TGTGCCAGCAGACGAGGACAGGGACAGAACACTGAAGCTTTCTTT. Its translation: CASRRGQGQNTEAFF.

The chain couples TRBV12-3 or TRBV12-4 to TRBJ2-1, with 7 bases aligning to TRBD1. The CDR3 has 14 residues. The trim removed 7 bases at V and 4 bases at J, leaving 7 bases unmatched. CDR3 nucleotides: TGTGCCAGCAAAAAAGGGGGCGGTTACAATGAGCAGTTCTTC. Protein sequence: CASKKGGGYNEQFF.

The rearrangement joins TRBV24-1 to TRBJ2-1; maybe TRBD1 (5 bases). In germline, CDR1 is KGHDR, CDR2 SFDVKD. V was pared by 5 bases and J by 9 bases, with 19 bases between. This CDR3 comprises 15 residues. CDR3 amino acids: CATSAPNPGFGEQFF. CDR3 nucleotides: TGTGCCACCAGTGCTCCTAACCCAGGGTTCGGTGAGCAGTTCTTC.

This clonotype was found a few times. This chain joins TRBV4-2 and TRBJ2-1; 11 positions agree with TRBD2. CDR1 and CDR2 from the germline V gene are LGHNA and YNFKEQ. Unmatched junction bases numbered 7, after V lost 4 bases and J lost 8 bases. The CDR3 consists of 15 residues. The CDR3 nucleotides are TGTGCCAGCAGCCCCACTAGCGGGAGTAACGATGAGCAGTTCTTC. This gives the protein CASSPTSGSNDEQFF.

In the case of this clonotype: A read error may account for a junction end that differs from germline. The chain combines TRBV5-1 with TRBJ2-7; 8 bases line up with TRBD2. The CDR3 runs to 15 residues. Per the germline V gene, CDR1 is SGHRS and CDR2 is YFSETQ. CDR3 in DNA: TGCACCAGCAGCCCAACCCAGCGGGAGCGGTACGAGCAGTACTTC. Its protein product is CTSSPTQRERYEQYF.

The V call is TRBV18, the J call TRBJ1-1; D is unresolved. This CDR3 has 18 amino acids. V shed 3 bases and J shed 3 bases, with 23 bases lying between them. Germline V gene sequence: CDR1 KGHSH, CDR2 LQKENI. The CDR3 spells CASSPTNRASAQHTEAFF. The DNA of the CDR3 is TGTGCCAGCTCACCTACGAACCGGGCGTCAGCCCAACACACTGAAGCTTTCTTT. Using reference TRBV18 and TRBJ1-1 for the parts outside the CDR3, the full variable domain is NAGVMQNPRHLVRRRGQEARLRCSPMKGHSHVYWYRQLPEEGLKFMVYLQKENIIDESGMPKERFSAEFPKEGPSILRIQQVVRGDSAAYFCASSPTNRASAQHTEAFFGQGTRLTVV.

This clonotype was counted many times. V is TRBV11-2 and J is TRBJ2-7; either TRBD1 or TRBD2 may fit D (5 bases each). Germline V gives CDR1 SGHAT, CDR2 FQNNGV. V lost 4 bases and J lost 3, with 10 bases in between. The CDR3 spans 13 residues. CDR3: CASSSGTLYEQYF. CDR3 DNA: TGTGCCAGCAGCTCAGGGACCCTCTACGAGCAGTACTTC.

J is TRBJ2-7 and V is TRBV29-1; D perhaps matches TRBD2 (6 bases). Trimming took 4 bases from V and 7 from J, leaving 14 bases between them. This CDR3 region has 12 residues. CDR1 is SQVTM and CDR2 is ANQGSEA in the germline V gene. As DNA, the CDR3 is TGCAGCGTTGGAGGTGGAGGGCGGGAGCAGTACTTC. Its translation: CSVGGGGREQYF.

In regard to this clonotype: This may come from a read error, since a much larger clone is one base off. This rearrangement joins TRBV5-5 to TRBJ1-1, with D unclear. The CDR3 is 14 residues long. Trimming took 4 bases from V and 0 from J, leaving 10 bases between them. Germline V gives CDR1 SGHKS, CDR2 YYEKEE (reference sequence). The CDR3 reads CASSRNLVNTEAFF. Here the CDR3 DNA reads TGTGCCAGCAGCAGGAACTTGGTGAACACTGAAGCTTTCTTT.

The chain uses TRBV4-1 and TRBJ2-1; TRBD2 aligns across 14 bases. CDR3 length: 17 residues. CDR1 MGHRA and CDR2 YSYEKL come from the germline V gene. J lost 7 bases, V lost 0 bases, and 5 bases had no gene match. The CDR3 DNA sequence: TGCGCCAGCAGCCAAGATTGGGGGACTAGCGGGAGTAATGAGCAGTTCTTC. The encoded protein is CASSQDWGTSGSNEQFF.

This clonotype has just a few counts. The chain has TRBV7-9 and TRBJ2-1; no clear D. This CDR3 spans 11 amino acids. The V gene's germline CDR1 is SEHNR and CDR2 FQNEAQ (reference sequence). V was cut by 5 bases and J by 13 bases, with 12 bases left in between. CDR3 residues: CASSALVEQFF. CDR3 DNA: TGTGCCAGCAGCGCTCTAGTGGAACAGTTCTTC.

This rearrangement joins TRBV6-2 or TRBV6-3 to TRBJ1-6, with 10 nucleotides matching TRBD1. Losses at the gene ends were 6 bases for V and 10 bases for J; bases not matched to a gene: 6. Germline V lookup: CDR1 MNHEY, CDR2 SVGEGT. This CDR3 is 14 amino acids long. The DNA for the CDR3 is TGTGCCAGCAGGGGACAGGGGATAAGATCACCCCTCCACTTT. Protein product: CASRGQGIRSPLHF.

The table lists this clonotype with a few counts. The V gene is TRBV4-1, the J gene TRBJ2-1, with D perhaps matching TRBD2 (5 bases). V was shortened by 1 base and J by 2 bases, with 12 bases between the two germline ends. In germline, CDR1 is MGHRA, CDR2 YSYEKL. The CDR3 extends over 16 amino acids. The CDR3 here is CASSQGFTSTYNEQFF. The CDR3 DNA reads TGCGCCAGCAGCCAAGGGTTCACTAGTACCTACAATGAGCAGTTCTTC.